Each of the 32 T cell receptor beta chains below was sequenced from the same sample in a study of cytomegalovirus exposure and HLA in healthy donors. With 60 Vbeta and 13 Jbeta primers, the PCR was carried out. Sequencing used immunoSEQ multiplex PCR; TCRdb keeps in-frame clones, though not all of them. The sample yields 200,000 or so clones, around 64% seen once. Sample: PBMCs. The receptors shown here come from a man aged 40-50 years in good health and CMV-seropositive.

The CDR3 spells CASSQERVWQPQHF. As DNA, the CDR3 is TGCGCCAGCAGCCAAGAGAGGGTCTGGCAGCCCCAGCATTTT. The chain has TRBV4-1 and TRBJ1-5; D call uncertain. This CDR3 is 14 amino acids long. Germline values: CDR1 MGHRA, CDR2 YSYEKL. Trimming removed 0 bases at V and 7 bases at J, with 10 bases between.

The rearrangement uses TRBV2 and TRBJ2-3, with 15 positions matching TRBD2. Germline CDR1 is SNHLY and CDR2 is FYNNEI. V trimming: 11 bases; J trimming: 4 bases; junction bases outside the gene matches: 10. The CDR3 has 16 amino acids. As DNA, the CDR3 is TGTGCCGGAGTTCCGGGACTAGCGGGGGGACCAGATACGCAGTATTTT. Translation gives CAGVPGLAGGPDTQYF.

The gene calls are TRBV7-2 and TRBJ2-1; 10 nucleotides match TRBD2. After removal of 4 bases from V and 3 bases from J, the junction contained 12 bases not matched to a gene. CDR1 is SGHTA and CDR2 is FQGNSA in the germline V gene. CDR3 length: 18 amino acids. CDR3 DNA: TGTGCCAGCAGCTCGAGCGGGGGGGCCAGTTTTGGCTACAATGAGCAGTTCTTC. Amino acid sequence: CASSSSGGASFGYNEQFF. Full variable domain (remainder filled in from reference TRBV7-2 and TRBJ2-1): GAGVSQSPSNKVTEKGKDVELRCDPISGHTALYWYRQSLGQGLEFLIYFQGNSAPDKSGLPSDRFSAERTGGSVSTLTIQRTQQEDSAVYLCASSSSGGASFGYNEQFFGPGTRLTVL.

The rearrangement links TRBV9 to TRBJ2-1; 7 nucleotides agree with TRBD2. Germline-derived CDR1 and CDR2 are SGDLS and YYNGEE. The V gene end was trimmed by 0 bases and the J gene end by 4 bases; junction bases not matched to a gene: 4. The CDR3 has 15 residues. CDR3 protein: CASSVGLAEYNEQFF. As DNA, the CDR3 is TGTGCCAGCAGCGTAGGGCTAGCGGAGTACAATGAGCAGTTCTTC. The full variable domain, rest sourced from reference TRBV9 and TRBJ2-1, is DSGVTQTPKHLITATGQRVTLRCSPRSGDLSVYWYQQSLDQGLQFLIQYYNGEERAKGNILERFSAQQFPDLHSELNLSSLELGDSALYFCASSVGLAEYNEQFFGPGTRLTVL.

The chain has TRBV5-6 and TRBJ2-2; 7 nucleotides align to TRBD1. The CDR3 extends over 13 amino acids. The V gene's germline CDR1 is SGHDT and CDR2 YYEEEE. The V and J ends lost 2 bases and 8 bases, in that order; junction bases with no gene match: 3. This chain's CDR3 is CASSFGTAGELFF. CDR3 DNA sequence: TGTGCCAGCAGCTTCGGGACAGCAGGGGAGCTGTTTTTT.

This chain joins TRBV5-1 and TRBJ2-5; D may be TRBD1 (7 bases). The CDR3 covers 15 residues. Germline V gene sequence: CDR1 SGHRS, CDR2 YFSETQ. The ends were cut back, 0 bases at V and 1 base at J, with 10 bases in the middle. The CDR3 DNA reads TGCGCCAGCAGCTTGGGCGGGACAGCCCAAGAGACCCAGTACTTC. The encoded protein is CASSLGGTAQETQYF.

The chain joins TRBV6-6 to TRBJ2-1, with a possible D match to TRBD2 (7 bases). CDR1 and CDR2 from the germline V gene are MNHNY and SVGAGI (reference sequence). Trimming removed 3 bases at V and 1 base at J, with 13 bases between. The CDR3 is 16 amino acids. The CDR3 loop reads CASSYLGGLSYNEQFF. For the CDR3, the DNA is TGTGCCAGCAGTTATTTGGGGGGGCTATCCTACAATGAGCAGTTCTTC.

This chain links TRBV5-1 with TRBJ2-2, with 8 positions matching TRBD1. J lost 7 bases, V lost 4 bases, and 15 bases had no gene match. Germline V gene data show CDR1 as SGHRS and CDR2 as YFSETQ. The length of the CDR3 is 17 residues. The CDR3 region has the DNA TGCGCCAGCAGCGCCTTACAGGGGGACGGCCTACACGGGGAGCTGTTTTTT. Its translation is CASSALQGDGLHGELFF.

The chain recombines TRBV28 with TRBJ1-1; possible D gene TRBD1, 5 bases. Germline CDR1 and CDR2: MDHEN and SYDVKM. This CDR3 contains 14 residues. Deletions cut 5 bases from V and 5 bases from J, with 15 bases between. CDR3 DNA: TGTGCCAGCAGTACTGGGGGGAGAGGGACTGAAGCTTTCTTT. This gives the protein CASSTGGRGTEAFF.

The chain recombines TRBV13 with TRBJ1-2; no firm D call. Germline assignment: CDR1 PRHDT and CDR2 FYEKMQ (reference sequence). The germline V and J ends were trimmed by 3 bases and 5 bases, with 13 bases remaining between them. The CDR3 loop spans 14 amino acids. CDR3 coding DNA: TGTGCCAGCAGCTTTCGCGACACGCGATATGGCTACACCTTC. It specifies CASSFRDTRYGYTF.

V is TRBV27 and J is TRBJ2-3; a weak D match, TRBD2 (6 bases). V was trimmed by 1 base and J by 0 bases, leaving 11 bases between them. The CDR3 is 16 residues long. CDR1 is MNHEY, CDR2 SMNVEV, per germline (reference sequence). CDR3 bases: TGTGCCAGCAGTTTATACGGGGGTACTAGCACAGATACGCAGTATTTT. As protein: CASSLYGGTSTDTQYF.

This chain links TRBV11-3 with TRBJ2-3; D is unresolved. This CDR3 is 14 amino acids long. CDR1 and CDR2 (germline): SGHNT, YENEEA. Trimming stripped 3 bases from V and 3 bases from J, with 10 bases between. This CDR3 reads CASSFGGVTDTQYF. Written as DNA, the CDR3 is TGTGCCAGCAGCTTCGGTGGAGTTACAGATACGCAGTATTTT.

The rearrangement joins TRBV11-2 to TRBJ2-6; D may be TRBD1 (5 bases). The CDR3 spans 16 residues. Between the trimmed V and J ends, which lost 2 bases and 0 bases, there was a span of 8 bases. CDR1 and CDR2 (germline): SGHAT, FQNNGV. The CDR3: CASSLTGSSGANVLTF. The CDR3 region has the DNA TGTGCCAGCAGCTTAACAGGAAGCTCTGGGGCCAACGTCCTGACTTTC.

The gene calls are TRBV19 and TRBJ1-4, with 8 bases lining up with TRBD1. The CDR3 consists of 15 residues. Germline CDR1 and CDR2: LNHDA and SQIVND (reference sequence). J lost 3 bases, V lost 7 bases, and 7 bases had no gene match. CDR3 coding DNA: TGTGCCAGTAACCAGGGGGCTGGAGCTAATGAAAAACTGTTTTTT. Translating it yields CASNQGAGANEKLFF.

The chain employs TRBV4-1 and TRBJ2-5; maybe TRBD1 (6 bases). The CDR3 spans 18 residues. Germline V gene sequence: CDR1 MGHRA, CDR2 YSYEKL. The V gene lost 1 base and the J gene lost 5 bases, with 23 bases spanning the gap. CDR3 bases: TGCGCCAGCAGCCAAGGGGAGTCGGGACAACCCGTCCGGGAGACCCAGTACTTC. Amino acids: CASSQGESGQPVRETQYF.

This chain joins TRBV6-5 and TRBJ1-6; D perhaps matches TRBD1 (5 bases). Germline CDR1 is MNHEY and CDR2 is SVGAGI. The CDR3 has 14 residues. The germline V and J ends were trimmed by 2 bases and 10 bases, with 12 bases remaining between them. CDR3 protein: CASSYRAGYSPLHF. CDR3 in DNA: TGTGCCAGCAGTTACCGCGCAGGGTACTCACCCCTCCACTTT.

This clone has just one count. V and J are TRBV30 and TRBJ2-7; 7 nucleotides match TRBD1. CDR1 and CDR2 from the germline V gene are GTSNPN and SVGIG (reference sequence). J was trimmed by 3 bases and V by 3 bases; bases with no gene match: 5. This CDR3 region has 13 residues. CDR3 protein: CAWRRGPCYEQYF. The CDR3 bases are TGTGCCTGGAGGAGGGGGCCCTGCTACGAGCAGTACTTC.

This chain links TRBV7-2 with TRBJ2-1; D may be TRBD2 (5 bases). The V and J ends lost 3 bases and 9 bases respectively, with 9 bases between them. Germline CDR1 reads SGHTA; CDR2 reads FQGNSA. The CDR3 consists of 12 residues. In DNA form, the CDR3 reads TGTGCCAGCAGCTTCAGCGGTGGTGAGCAGTTCTTC. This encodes CASSFSGGEQFF.

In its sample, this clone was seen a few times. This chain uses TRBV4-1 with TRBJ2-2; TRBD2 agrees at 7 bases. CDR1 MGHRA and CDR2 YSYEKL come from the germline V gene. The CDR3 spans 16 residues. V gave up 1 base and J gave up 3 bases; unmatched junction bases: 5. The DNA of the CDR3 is TGCGCCAGCAGCCAAGTGGTGGGGGGGGACACCGGGGAGCTGTTTTTT. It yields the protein CASSQVVGGDTGELFF.

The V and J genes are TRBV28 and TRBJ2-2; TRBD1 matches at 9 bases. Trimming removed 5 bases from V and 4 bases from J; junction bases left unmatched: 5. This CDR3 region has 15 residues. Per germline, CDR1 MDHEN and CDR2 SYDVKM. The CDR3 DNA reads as TGTGCCAGCAGTCCGGGACAGGGTCCCACCGGGGAGCTGTTTTTT. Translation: CASSPGQGPTGELFF.

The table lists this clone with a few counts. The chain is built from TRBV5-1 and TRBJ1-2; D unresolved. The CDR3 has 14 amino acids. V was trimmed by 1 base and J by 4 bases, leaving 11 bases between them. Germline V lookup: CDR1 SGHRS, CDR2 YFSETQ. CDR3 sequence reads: CASSLNYRGYGYTF. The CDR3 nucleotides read TGCGCCAGCAGCTTGAACTACCGAGGCTATGGCTACACCTTC.

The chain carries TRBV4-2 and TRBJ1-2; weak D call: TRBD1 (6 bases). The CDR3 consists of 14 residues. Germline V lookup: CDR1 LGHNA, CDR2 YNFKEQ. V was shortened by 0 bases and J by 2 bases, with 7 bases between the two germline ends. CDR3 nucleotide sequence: TGTGCCAGCAGCCAAGAGAGGGGGAACTATGGCTACACCTTC. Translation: CASSQERGNYGYTF.

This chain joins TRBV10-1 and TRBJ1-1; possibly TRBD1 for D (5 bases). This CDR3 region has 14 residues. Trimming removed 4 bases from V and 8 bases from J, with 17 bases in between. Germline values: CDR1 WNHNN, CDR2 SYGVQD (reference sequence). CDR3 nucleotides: TGCGCCAGCAGTGCTGTCAGGGCGTACTCGGAAGCTTTCTTT. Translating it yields CASSAVRAYSEAFF.

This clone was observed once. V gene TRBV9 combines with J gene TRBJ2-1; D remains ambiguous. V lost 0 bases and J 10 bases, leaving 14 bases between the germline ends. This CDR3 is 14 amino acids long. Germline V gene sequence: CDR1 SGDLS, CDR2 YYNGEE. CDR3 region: CASSVGAAYEEQFF. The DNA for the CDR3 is TGTGCCAGCAGCGTAGGGGCAGCCTACGAGGAGCAGTTCTTC.

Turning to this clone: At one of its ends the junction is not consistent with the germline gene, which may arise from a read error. CDR3 sequence: CSSSLGEQGTYEQYF. The CDR3 DNA reads as TGTTCCAGCAGCTTAGGGGAACAGGGCACCTACGAGCAGTACTTC. The chain is built from TRBV7-9 and TRBJ2-7, with D perhaps matching TRBD1 (6 bases). The CDR3 consists of 15 residues. Germline lookup yields CDR1 SEHNR and CDR2 FQNEAQ (reference sequence).

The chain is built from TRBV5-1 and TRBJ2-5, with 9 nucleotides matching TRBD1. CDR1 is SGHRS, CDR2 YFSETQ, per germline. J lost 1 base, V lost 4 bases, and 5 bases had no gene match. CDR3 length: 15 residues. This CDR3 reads CASSRSDRGQETQYF. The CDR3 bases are TGCGCCAGCAGCAGATCGGACAGGGGCCAAGAGACCCAGTACTTC.

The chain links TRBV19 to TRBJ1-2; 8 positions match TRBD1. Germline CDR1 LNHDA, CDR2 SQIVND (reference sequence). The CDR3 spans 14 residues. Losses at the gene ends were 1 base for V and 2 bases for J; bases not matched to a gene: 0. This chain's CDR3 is CASSIGQGNYGYTF. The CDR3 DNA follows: TGTGCCAGTAGTATAGGACAGGGGAACTATGGCTACACCTTC.

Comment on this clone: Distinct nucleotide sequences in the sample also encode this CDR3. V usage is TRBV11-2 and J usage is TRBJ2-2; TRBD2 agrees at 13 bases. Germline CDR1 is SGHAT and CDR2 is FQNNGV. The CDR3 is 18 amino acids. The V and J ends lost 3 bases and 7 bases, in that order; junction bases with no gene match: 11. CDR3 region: CASSFERGLAGPNGELFF. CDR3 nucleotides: TGTGCCAGCAGCTTTGAACGGGGACTAGCGGGGCCTAACGGGGAGCTGTTTTTT.

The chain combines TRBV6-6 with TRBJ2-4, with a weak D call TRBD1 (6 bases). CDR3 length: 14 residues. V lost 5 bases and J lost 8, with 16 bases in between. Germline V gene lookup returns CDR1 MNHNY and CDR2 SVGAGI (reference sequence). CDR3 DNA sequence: TGTGCCAGCAGTGCTGGACAGACTCGCGACATTCAGTACTTC. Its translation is CASSAGQTRDIQYF.

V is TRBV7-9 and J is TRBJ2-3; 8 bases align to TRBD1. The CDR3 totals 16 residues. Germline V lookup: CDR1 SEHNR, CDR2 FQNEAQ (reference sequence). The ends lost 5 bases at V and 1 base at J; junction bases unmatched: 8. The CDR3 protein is CASSRDRGVGTDTQYF. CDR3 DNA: TGTGCCAGCAGCCGCGACAGGGGAGTGGGCACAGATACGCAGTATTTT.

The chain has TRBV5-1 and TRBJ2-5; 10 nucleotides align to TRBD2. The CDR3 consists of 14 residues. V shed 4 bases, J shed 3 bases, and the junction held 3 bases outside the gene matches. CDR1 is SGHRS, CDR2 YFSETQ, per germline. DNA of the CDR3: TGCGCCAGCAGCAGAGCGGGGGGGAAAGAGACCCAGTACTTC. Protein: CASSRAGGKETQYF.

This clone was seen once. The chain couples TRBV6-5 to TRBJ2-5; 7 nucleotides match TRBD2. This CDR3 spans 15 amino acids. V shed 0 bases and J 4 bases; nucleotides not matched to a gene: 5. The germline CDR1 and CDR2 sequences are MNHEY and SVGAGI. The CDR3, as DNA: TGTGCCAGCAGTTACTCGGGCGGGGGAGCAGAGACCCAGTACTTC. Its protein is CASSYSGGGAETQYF.